This TCR beta chain was sequenced in a study of CD8 T cells in Susac syndrome. About the study: About 6 sequenced Susac syndrome patients had clinically active disease, while 8 or 9 were in remission.

The diagnostic criteria for definite or probable disease, as recently defined, were met by the patients with Susac syndrome. Reverse transcription of roughly 0.5 to 1 ug RNA was performed with random hexamers. Amplification of TCR beta CDR3 used immunoSEQ multiplex PCR across 54 Vbeta and 13 Jbeta. MiXCR was run by TCRdb on the immunoSEQ multiplex PCR reads, yielding one entry per CDR3 protein. The sample lists approximately 190,000 distinct CDR3 sequences, nearly 97% occurring once. Germline V CDR1 and CDR2: MNHEY, SVGEGT. The CDR3 is made up of 15 amino acids. Trimming shortened V by 5 bases and J by 4 bases, and 12 bases separated the two germline ends.

The sequencing sample was made of CD4+ T cells from PBMCs. This chain links TRBV6-2 or TRBV6-3 with TRBJ1-6; unclear D gene. The TCR sequence derives from a human donor with Susac syndrome. CDR3 residues: CASSKTDGYNSPLHF. The CDR3 DNA follows: TGTGCCAGCAGTAAGACGGACGGATATAATTCACCCCTCCACTTT.